This T cell receptor beta chain came from a study of cytomegalovirus exposure and HLA in healthy donors. This CDR3 has 15 residues. Germline V gene data show CDR1 as KGHSH and CDR2 as LQKENI. V trimming: 2 bases; J trimming: 3 bases; junction bases outside the gene matches: 7. The PCR ran on 60 Vbeta and 13 Jbeta primers. Method: immunoSEQ multiplex PCR; TCRdb's copy keeps in-frame clones and lacks some. The sample records more than 150,000 clones, over 80% being singletons. The chain is built from TRBV18 and TRBJ2-7, with TRBD2 identical over 7 bases. The TCR was taken from a girl aged 5 to 17 in good health and CMV-seropositive. Specimen: PBMCs. The CDR3 loop is CASSPFEGGNYEQYF. DNA of the CDR3: TGTGCCAGCTCACCATTTGAGGGAGGGAACTACGAGCAGTACTTC. Full variable domain (remainder filled in from reference TRBV18 and TRBJ2-7): NAGVMQNPRHLVRRRGQEARLRCSPMKGHSHVYWYRQLPEEGLKFMVYLQKENIIDESGMPKERFSAEFPKEGPSILRIQQVVRGDSAAYFCASSPFEGGNYEQYFGPGTRLTVT.